The clone carrying this T cell receptor beta chain was counted ten times or more. Time point denoted: technical triplicate 2. The sample originates from a study of neurological immune-mediated disorders. TCRdb re-derived calls from the 5' RACE reads in MiXCR, one entry per CDR3 protein. The sample lists more than 50,000 distinct CDR3 sequences; less than 25% were seen once. V was clipped by 3 bases and J by 5 bases; unmatched bases: 4. The CDR3 consists of 14 residues. Germline CDR1 and CDR2: SGDLS and YYNGEE. The J gene is TRBJ2-3, the V gene TRBV9; TRBD2 aligns across 9 bases. What was sequenced was PBMCs. This receptor was taken from a man between 60 and 70 years old with HTLV-1-associated myelopathy (HAM/TSP). The CDR3 bases are TGTGCCAGCAGCGACGGCGGGAGGGGAGATACGCAGTATTTT. Its protein is CASSDGGRGDTQYF.